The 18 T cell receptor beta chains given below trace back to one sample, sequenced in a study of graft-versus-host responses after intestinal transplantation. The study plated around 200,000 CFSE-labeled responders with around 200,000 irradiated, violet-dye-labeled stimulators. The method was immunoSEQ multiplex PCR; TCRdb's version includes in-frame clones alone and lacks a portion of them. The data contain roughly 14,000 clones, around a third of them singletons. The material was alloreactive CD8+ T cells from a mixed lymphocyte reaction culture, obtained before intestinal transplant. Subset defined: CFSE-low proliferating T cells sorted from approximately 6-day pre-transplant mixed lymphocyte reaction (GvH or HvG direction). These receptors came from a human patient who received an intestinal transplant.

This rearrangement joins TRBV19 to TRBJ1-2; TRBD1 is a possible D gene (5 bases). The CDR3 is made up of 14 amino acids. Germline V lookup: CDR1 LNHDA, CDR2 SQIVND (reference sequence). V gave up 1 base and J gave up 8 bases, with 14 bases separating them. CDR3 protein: CASSIGAGSKGYTF. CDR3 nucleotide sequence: TGTGCCAGTAGTATAGGGGCAGGGTCGAAAGGCTACACCTTC. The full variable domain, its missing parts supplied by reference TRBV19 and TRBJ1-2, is DGGITQSPKYLFRKEGQNVTLSCEQNLNHDAMYWYRQDPGQGLRLIYYSQIVNDFQKGDIAEGYSVSREKKESFPLTVTSAQKNPTAFYLCASSIGAGSKGYTFGSGTRLTVV.

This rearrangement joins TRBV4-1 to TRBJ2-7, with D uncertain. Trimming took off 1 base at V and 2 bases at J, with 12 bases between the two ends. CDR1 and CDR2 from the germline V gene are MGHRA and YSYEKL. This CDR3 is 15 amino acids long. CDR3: CASSQVQSAPYEQYF. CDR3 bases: TGCGCCAGCAGCCAAGTGCAGAGCGCTCCCTACGAGCAGTACTTC.

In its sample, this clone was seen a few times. The CDR3 bases are TGTGCCAGCAGCCATGGACAGGGCTACACTGAAGCTTTCTTT. Translation: CASSHGQGYTEAFF. The V and J genes are TRBV11-2 and TRBJ1-1; 8 bases map to TRBD1. The CDR3 covers 14 residues. The junction had 5 bases not matched to a gene; V was cut back by 5 bases and J by 3 bases. From germline, CDR1 is SGHAT and CDR2 FQNNGV.

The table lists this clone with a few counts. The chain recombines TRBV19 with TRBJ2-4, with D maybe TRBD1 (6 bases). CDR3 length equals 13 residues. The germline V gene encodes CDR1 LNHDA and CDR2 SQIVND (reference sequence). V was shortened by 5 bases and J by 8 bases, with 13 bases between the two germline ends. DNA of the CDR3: TGTGCCAGTAGTCAGGGGTCCGGGTACATTCAGTACTTC. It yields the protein CASSQGSGYIQYF.

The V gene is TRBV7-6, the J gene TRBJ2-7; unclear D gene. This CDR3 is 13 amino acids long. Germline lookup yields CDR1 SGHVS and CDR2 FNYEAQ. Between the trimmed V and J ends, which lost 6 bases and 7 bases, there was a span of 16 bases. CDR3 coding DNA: TGTGCCAGCAGGCCTGTCGGGTCTGAAGAGCAGTACTTC. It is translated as CASRPVGSEEQYF.

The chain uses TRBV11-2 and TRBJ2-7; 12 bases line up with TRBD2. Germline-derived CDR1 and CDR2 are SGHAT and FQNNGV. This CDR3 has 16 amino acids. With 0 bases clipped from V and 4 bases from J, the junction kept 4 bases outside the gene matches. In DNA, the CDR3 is TGTGCCAGCAGCTTAGAATGGGGACTAGCGGGTTACGAGCAGTACTTC. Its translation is CASSLEWGLAGYEQYF.

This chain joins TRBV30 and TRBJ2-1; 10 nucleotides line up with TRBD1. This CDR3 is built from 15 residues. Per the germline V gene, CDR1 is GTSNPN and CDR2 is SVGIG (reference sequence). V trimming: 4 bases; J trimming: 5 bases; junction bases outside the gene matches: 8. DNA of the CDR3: TGTGCCTGGACCTTGACAGGGGGCATGAACAATGAGCAGTTCTTC. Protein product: CAWTLTGGMNNEQFF.

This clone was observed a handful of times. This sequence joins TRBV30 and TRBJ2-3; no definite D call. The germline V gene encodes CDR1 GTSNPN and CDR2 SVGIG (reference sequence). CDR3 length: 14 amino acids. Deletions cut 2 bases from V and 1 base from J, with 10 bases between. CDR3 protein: CAWSLGVGTDTQYF. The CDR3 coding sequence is TGTGCCTGGAGTCTTGGAGTGGGCACAGATACGCAGTATTTT.

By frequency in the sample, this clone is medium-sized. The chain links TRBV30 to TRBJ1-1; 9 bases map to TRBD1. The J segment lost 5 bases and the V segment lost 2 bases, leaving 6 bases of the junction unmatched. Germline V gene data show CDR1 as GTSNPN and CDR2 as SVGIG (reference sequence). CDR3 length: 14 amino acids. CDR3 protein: CAWSPGTGSTEAFF. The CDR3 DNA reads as TGTGCCTGGAGTCCCGGGACAGGGAGTACTGAAGCTTTCTTT.

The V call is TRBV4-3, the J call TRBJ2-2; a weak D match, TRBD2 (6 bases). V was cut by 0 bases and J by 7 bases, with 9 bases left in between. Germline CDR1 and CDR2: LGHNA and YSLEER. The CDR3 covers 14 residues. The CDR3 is CASSQDVEGGELFF. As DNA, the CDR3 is TGCGCCAGCAGCCAAGACGTGGAGGGCGGGGAGCTGTTTTTT.

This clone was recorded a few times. CDR3 in amino acids: CASSPSPGGSYGYTF. CDR3 bases: TGTGCCAGCAGCCCCAGCCCTGGAGGATCCTATGGCTACACCTTC. The chain has TRBV11-3 and TRBJ1-2; no clear D. The CDR3 has 15 amino acids. Germline assignment: CDR1 SGHNT and CDR2 YENEEA. Trimming stripped 5 bases from V and 4 bases from J, with 17 bases between.

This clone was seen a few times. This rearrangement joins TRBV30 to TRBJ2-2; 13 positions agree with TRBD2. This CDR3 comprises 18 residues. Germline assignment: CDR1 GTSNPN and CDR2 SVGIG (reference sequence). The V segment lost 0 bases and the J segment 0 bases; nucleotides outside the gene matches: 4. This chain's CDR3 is CAWSVRTSGGSNTGELFF. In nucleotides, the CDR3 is TGTGCCTGGAGTGTGAGGACTAGCGGGGGTTCGAACACCGGGGAGCTGTTTTTT.

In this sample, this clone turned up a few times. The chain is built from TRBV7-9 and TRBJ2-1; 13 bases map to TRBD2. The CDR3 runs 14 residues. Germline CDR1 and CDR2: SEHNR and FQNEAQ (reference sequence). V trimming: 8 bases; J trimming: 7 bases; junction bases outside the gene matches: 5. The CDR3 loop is CASSRTSGGNEQFF. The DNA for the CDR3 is TGTGCCAGCTCTAGGACTAGCGGGGGTAATGAGCAGTTCTTC.

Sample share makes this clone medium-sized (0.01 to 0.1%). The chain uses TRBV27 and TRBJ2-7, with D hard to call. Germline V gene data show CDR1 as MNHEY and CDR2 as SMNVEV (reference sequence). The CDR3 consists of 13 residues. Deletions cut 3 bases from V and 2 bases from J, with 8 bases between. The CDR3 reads CASSLSSTYEQYF. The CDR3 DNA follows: TGTGCCAGCAGTTTGAGTAGCACCTACGAGCAGTACTTC.

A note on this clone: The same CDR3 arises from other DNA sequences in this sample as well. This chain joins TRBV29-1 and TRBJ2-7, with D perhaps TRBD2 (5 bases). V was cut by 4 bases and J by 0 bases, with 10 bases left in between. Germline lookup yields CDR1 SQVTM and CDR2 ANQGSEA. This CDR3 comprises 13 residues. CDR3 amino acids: CSVVTGSSYEQYF. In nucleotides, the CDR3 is TGCAGCGTTGTAACGGGAAGCTCCTACGAGCAGTACTTC.

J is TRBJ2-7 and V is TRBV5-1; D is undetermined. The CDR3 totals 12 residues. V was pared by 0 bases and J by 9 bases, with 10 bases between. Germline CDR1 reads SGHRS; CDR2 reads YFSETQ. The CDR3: CASSLGLEVQYF. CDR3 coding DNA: TGCGCCAGCAGCTTGGGTCTAGAGGTGCAGTACTTC.

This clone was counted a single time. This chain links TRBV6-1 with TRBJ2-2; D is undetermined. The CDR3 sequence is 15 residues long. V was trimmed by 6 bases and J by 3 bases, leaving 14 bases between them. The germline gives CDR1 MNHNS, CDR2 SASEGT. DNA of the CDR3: TGTGCCAGCAGCCCGGAGACTCTTTACACCGGGGAGCTGTTTTTT. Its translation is CASSPETLYTGELFF.

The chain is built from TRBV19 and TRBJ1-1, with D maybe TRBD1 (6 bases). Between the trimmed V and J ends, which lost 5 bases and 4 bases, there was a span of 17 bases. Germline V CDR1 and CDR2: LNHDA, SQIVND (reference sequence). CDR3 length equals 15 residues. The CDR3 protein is CASSFFTGTFTEAFF. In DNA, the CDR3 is TGTGCCAGTAGTTTTTTCACAGGGACATTCACTGAAGCTTTCTTT.